The 4 T cell receptor beta chains below come from one sample, sequenced in a study of T cell repertoires in cytomegalovirus infection. Their specific antigens are unknown. MiXCR, run by TCRdb on the reads, gives a single entry per CDR3 protein. This sample has around 360,000 distinct CDR3 sequences; about 35% occur once, and the top ten carry less than 15%. This sample comprised cultured PBMCs, obtained from culture after CMV antigen stimulation. These receptors all come from a human donor in good health (CMV status not recorded). Some clones in this sample may be carry-over from other donors' samples.

The genes are TRBV19 and TRBJ2-1, with 10 positions matching TRBD2. In germline, CDR1 is LNHDA, CDR2 SQIVND (reference sequence). The CDR3 spans 17 residues. V shed 7 bases and J 7 bases; nucleotides not matched to a gene: 16. This CDR3 is CASTLKEGAGGRNEQFF. The CDR3 nucleotides read TGTGCCAGTACATTGAAGGAGGGAGCGGGAGGGCGAAATGAGCAGTTCTTC.

This chain uses TRBV6-1 with TRBJ2-7; 7 bases match TRBD2. This CDR3 is 14 amino acids long. Germline V gives CDR1 MNHNS, CDR2 SASEGT. V gave up 6 bases and J gave up 0 bases; unmatched junction bases: 5. CDR3 nucleotide sequence: TGTGCCAGCAGCCGAGCTAGCGGCTCCTACGAGCAGTACGTC. Translated: CASSRASGSYEQYV.

This clonotype was observed a handful of times. The V gene is TRBV5-4, the J gene TRBJ2-7, with 7 bases aligning to TRBD1. V shed 5 bases, J shed 2 bases, and the junction held 10 bases outside the gene matches. The CDR3 has 15 residues. CDR1 and CDR2 from the germline V gene are SGHNT and YYREEE (reference sequence). This CDR3 is CASRHNPGTAYEQYV. CDR3 nucleotides: TGTGCCAGCAGACACAACCCCGGGACAGCCTACGAGCAGTACGTC.

This clonotype has a handful of counts. This rearrangement joins TRBV27 to TRBJ2-7, with TRBD2 identical over 9 bases. V was clipped by 7 bases and J by 2 bases; unmatched bases: 9. CDR3 length equals 15 residues. The germline gives CDR1 MNHEY, CDR2 SMNVEV (reference sequence). This chain's CDR3 is CASKTPAGGPYEQYF. In DNA form, the CDR3 reads TGTGCCAGCAAGACCCCGGCGGGAGGGCCCTACGAGCAGTACTTC.